The 3 T cell receptor beta chains below all came from one sample that was sequenced in a study of blood T cell repertoires in COVID-19 (dated by TCRdb to about 2020). The receptor library was made with the immunoSEQ multiplex PCR assay. TCRdb limited this immuneACCESS table to in-frame rearrangements with V and J called. A share of clones is missing; checked studies link under half to unresolved V genes, and the rest is unexplained. In all, the sample holds some 100,000 clones, and approximately 86% of those were seen once. 8.1% of the sample is held by the ten biggest clonotypes. Sequenced input: peripheral blood. Receptors originate from a woman aged 70 to 79 with acute or convalescent COVID-19.

This chain uses TRBV27 with TRBJ1-1, with TRBD1 matching over 7 bases. The trim removed 2 bases at V and 1 base at J, leaving 1 base unmatched. CDR1 MNHEY and CDR2 SMNVEV come from the germline V gene (reference sequence). This CDR3 has 14 amino acids. The CDR3 DNA follows: TGTGCCAGCAGTTTAAGACAGGGGAACACTGAAGCTTTCTTT. It encodes CASSLRQGNTEAFF.

The chain recombines TRBV19 with TRBJ1-1; TRBD1 agrees at 9 bases. Germline V gives CDR1 LNHDA, CDR2 SQIVND (reference sequence). The length of the CDR3 is 15 residues. Losses at the gene ends were 5 bases for V and 4 bases for J; bases not matched to a gene: 8. The DNA for the CDR3 is TGTGCCAGTAGTCCCAGGGACAGGGCTATCACTGAAGCTTTCTTT. Its protein is CASSPRDRAITEAFF.

In this sample, this clone turned up a few times. This sequence joins TRBV4-2 and TRBJ2-7, with no clear D. V gave up 0 bases and J gave up 6 bases, with 15 bases separating them. Germline CDR1 is LGHNA and CDR2 is YNFKEQ. The CDR3 contains 15 residues. CDR3 residues: CASSQDRASQGEQYF. In DNA form, the CDR3 reads TGTGCCAGCAGCCAAGATCGAGCTAGTCAAGGCGAGCAGTACTTC.